This TCR beta chain is from a study of T cell repertoires in cytomegalovirus infection. At the level of the study: Shared public TCR beta signatures pointed to both CMV infection and a matching HLA type. The study, taken as a whole, reports: The ex vivo response was dominated by HLA-C-restricted CMV-specific TCR beta clonotypes. Summed public TCR beta family frequency identified CMV carriers bearing the relevant HLA.

In this sample, this clonotype turned up a few times. Its antigen is still unknown. TCRdb reprocessed the reads via MiXCR and lists one record per CDR3 protein. Of hundreds of thousands of distinct CDR3 sequences detected, 35% appear once; the ten largest clones hold around 3%. The CDR3 is 16 residues long. Germline CDR1 SGHVS, CDR2 FNYEAQ. V lost 2 bases to trimming and J lost 4 bases, with 15 bases between them. The clonotype comes from a human donor in good health (CMV status not recorded). Some clones in this sample may be carry-over from other donors' samples. The chain joins TRBV7-6 to TRBJ2-1; perhaps TRBD1 as D (7 bases). Sample: PBMCs. The CDR3 DNA follows: TGTGCCAGCAGCTTATGGAGGGGGCGACTTTACAATGAGCAGTTCTTC. Translation: CASSLWRGRLYNEQFF.